Following are 6 T cell receptor beta chains from one sample sequenced in a study of blood T cell repertoires in COVID-19. Libraries were prepared by immunoSEQ multiplex PCR; TCRdb keeps only in-frame clonotypes and omits some of them. The data hold about 97,000 clones, with about 78% observed a single time. Sequences were obtained from peripheral blood. These receptor sequences come from a man aged 55-75 years with active or convalescent COVID-19.

This chain joins TRBV6-5 and TRBJ1-1; TRBD1 matches at 8 bases. V was clipped by 4 bases and J by 4 bases; unmatched bases: 8. Germline V gives CDR1 MNHEY, CDR2 SVGAGI. The CDR3 is 15 amino acids. CDR3 sequence: CASSSIGQGSTEAFF. CDR3 nucleotide sequence: TGTGCCAGCAGTTCGATAGGACAGGGTAGCACTGAAGCTTTCTTT.

The chain couples TRBV18 to TRBJ2-1, with D perhaps matching TRBD2 (6 bases). V lost 4 bases and J 6 bases, leaving 16 bases between the germline ends. The CDR3 is made up of 15 amino acids. CDR1 and CDR2 (germline): KGHSH, LQKENI. CDR3 DNA sequence: TGTGCCAGCTCACAGTCGACTAGTCGTGGCAATGAGCAGTTCTTC. The encoded protein is CASSQSTSRGNEQFF.

This rearrangement joins TRBV7-6 to TRBJ2-5; no reliable D call. Trimming took 1 base from V and 0 from J, leaving 3 bases between them. CDR3 length: 13 amino acids. Germline values: CDR1 SGHVS, CDR2 FNYEAQ. The CDR3 protein is CASSLVDQETQYF. CDR3 coding DNA: TGTGCCAGCAGCTTAGTCGACCAAGAGACCCAGTACTTC.

The chain carries TRBV6-4 and TRBJ2-2, with TRBD2 matching over 8 bases. Germline-derived CDR1 and CDR2 are MRHNA and SNTAGT. With V trimmed by 9 bases and J by 6 bases, 9 bases remained unmatched. This CDR3 is built from 14 residues. In nucleotides, the CDR3 is TGTGCCAGTGCGACTAGCGCGAATTCCGGGGAGCTGTTTTTT. It is translated as CASATSANSGELFF.

The V call is TRBV5-1, the J call TRBJ2-7; the match to TRBD2 covers 8 bases. Germline V gives CDR1 SGHRS, CDR2 YFSETQ. Trimming removed 4 bases from V and 3 bases from J; junction bases left unmatched: 12. The CDR3 loop spans 16 amino acids. The CDR3 protein is CASSAPGKRENYEQYF. DNA of the CDR3: TGCGCCAGCAGCGCCCCTGGGAAGCGGGAGAACTACGAGCAGTACTTC. The full variable domain, completed using reference TRBV5-1 and TRBJ2-7, is KAGVTQTPRYLIKTRGQQVTLSCSPISGHRSVSWYQQTPGQGLQFLFEYFSETQRNKGNFPGRFSGRQFSNSRSEMNVSTLELGDSALYLCASSAPGKRENYEQYFGPGTRLTVT.

The chain employs TRBV2 and TRBJ1-2; 9 bases match TRBD1. Trimming took 7 bases from V and 6 from J; bases not matched to a gene: 6. The CDR3 covers 13 residues. The germline CDR1 and CDR2 sequences are SNHLY and FYNNEI. The CDR3 DNA follows: TGTGCCAGCAAGGACAGGGGAGGAAATGGCTACACCTTC. It specifies CASKDRGGNGYTF.